A selection of T cell receptor beta chains follows, all from one sample in a study of cytomegalovirus exposure and HLA in healthy donors. Profiling relied on immunoSEQ multiplex PCR, and the TCRdb table lists in-frame clones only, not all of them. Of a few hundred thousand clones listed, 86% are singletons. The sequencing sample was made of PBMCs. These receptors were taken from a young woman in good health and CMV-seronegative. The CDR3 runs from the conserved cysteine through the conserved F or W. Clone size, where shown, is once, few, many, or a class for clones that have expanded.

J gene | clone size | V gene | CDR3 protein
TRBJ1-4 | - | TRBV6-1 | CASSGQGGEKLFF
TRBJ2-7 | - | TRBV5-1 | CASSLVGSGSSYEQYF
TRBJ2-5 | - | TRBV7-7 | CASSPRYSGGQETQYF
TRBJ2-4 | - | TRBV6-1 | CASSESLSGNIQYF
TRBJ1-1 | once | TRBV6-5 | CASSLQGAGNTEAFF
TRBJ2-1 | - | TRBV7-6 | CASSLGLAGEEQFF
TRBJ1-5 | - | TRBV27 | CASRPGTDYSNQPQHF
TRBJ1-1 | - | TRBV28 | CASSLRTWAAFF
TRBJ1-1 | - | TRBV19 | CASSMGQGYTEAFF
TRBJ1-4 | - | TRBV18 | CASSPALVGDEKLFF
TRBJ2-3 | - | TRBV2 | CAGRSSDTQYF
TRBJ2-7 | - | TRBV7-9 | CASSLGDRGPYEQYF
TRBJ2-5 | - | TRBV7-2 | CASSLGGQGETQYF
TRBJ1-5 | - | TRBV28 | CASSVLNQPQHF
TRBJ1-1 | - | TRBV7-6 | CASSLGGQGAEAFF
TRBJ2-7 | - | TRBV29-1 | CSVELPPQGHEQYF
TRBJ2-7 | few | TRBV6-6 | CASRTDSYEQYF
TRBJ2-3 | - | TRBV28 | CASRPNPGTGGSDTQYF
TRBJ2-7 | - | TRBV19 | CATGLALSYEQYF
TRBJ1-2 | - | TRBV19 | CASRPIPGEGGHTEGYTF
TRBJ2-7 | - | TRBV6-4 | CASSVGTGAYEQYF
TRBJ2-1 | - | TRBV27 | CASRLAAPYNEQFF
TRBJ1-1 | once | TRBV10-3 | CAITSGDTEAFF
TRBJ2-5 | once | TRBV5-1 | CASSYETGGVETQYF
TRBJ2-2 | - | TRBV25-1 | CASSELNIIRNTGELFF
TRBJ1-2 | few | TRBV2 | CASPPRRAGYGYTF
TRBJ2-3 | - | TRBV7-2 | CASSDRGATSTDTQYF
TRBJ2-2 | - | TRBV7-7 | CASSPGSYTGELFF
TRBJ2-3 | - | TRBV6-6 | CASRGLIQLDTQYF
TRBJ1-2 | - | TRBV4-1 | CASSQDEGQSYGYTF
TRBJ2-1 | - | TRBV11-2 | CASGKRGEQFF
TRBJ2-7 | few | TRBV6-5 | CASTKDRVEQYF
TRBJ1-1 | - | TRBV5-4 | CASSLVGAGPLNTEAFF
TRBJ2-1 | - | TRBV18 | CASSPFDRGNEQFF
TRBJ1-5 | - | TRBV5-1 | CASTVQGAKHSNQPQHF
TRBJ1-2 | - | TRBV27 | CASSFLGEQGYKGYTF